These T cell receptor beta chains were read from a single sample in a study of cytomegalovirus exposure and HLA in healthy donors. Data came from immunoSEQ multiplex PCR; TCRdb stores just in-frame clones and leaves some out. Counted here are 110,000 to 150,000 clones, 80% to 85% occurring once; the ten biggest clones make up over 1%. Sequences were obtained from PBMCs. The receptor set was obtained from a female donor in good health and CMV-seronegative. Each CDR3 is given with its conserved first and last residue. Fields, in order: clone size, J gene, V gene, D gene, CDR3 length, CDR3 DNA, CDR3 protein. D genes are given only for firm matches. Clone size, where shown, is once, few, many, or a class for clones that have expanded.

clone_size: -; j_call: TRBJ2-7; v_call: TRBV5-1; d_call: TRBD2; cdr3_length: 16; cdr3_nt: TGCGCCAGCAGCTCCGGTCGTTTAGCGGGAGCTTACGAGCAGTACTTC; cdr3_aa: CASSSGRLAGAYEQYF
clone_size: -; j_call: TRBJ2-7; v_call: TRBV19; d_call: TRBD1; cdr3_length: 14; cdr3_nt: TGTGCCAGTACTCGGACAGGGAGCTCCTACGAGCAGTACTTC; cdr3_aa: CASTRTGSSYEQYF
clone_size: -; j_call: TRBJ2-5; v_call: TRBV5-8; d_call: TRBD1; cdr3_length: 15; cdr3_nt: TGTGCCAGCAGCGGGGTGACAGGGCCGGGAGAGACCCAGTACTTC; cdr3_aa: CASSGVTGPGETQYF
clone_size: -; j_call: TRBJ1-1; v_call: TRBV16; d_call: -; cdr3_length: 15; cdr3_nt: TGTGCCAGCAGCCGGCTACAGGGTCCGAACACTGAAGCTTTCTTT; cdr3_aa: CASSRLQGPNTEAFF
clone_size: -; j_call: TRBJ1-5; v_call: TRBV28; d_call: TRBD1; cdr3_length: 15; cdr3_nt: TGTGCCAGCAGTGGTCCGGGACAGGGGGGGCAGCCCCAGCATTTT; cdr3_aa: CASSGPGQGGQPQHF
clone_size: -; j_call: TRBJ1-4; v_call: TRBV5-1; d_call: -; cdr3_length: 16; cdr3_nt: TGCGCCAGCCTCCCCAAGCACAGCGGGACGAATGAAAAACTGTTTTTT; cdr3_aa: CASLPKHSGTNEKLFF
clone_size: -; j_call: TRBJ1-1; v_call: TRBV28; d_call: TRBD1; cdr3_length: 15; cdr3_nt: TGTGCCAGCCCGAGGACAGGGGAGAGTGTCACTGAAGCTTTCTTT; cdr3_aa: CASPRTGESVTEAFF
clone_size: once; j_call: TRBJ2-6; v_call: TRBV30; d_call: TRBD1; cdr3_length: 16; cdr3_nt: TGTGCCTGGAGTGGAAACAGGGGCTCTGGGGCCAACGTCCTGACTTTC; cdr3_aa: CAWSGNRGSGANVLTF
clone_size: -; j_call: TRBJ2-7; v_call: TRBV7-2; d_call: -; cdr3_length: 14; cdr3_nt: TGTGCCAGCAGCTATGAACTAGCCGTCGGCGAGCAGTACTTC; cdr3_aa: CASSYELAVGEQYF
clone_size: -; j_call: TRBJ2-7; v_call: TRBV27; d_call: TRBD1; cdr3_length: 13; cdr3_nt: TGTGCCAGCAGTTATGGACAGGGTTACGAGCAGTACTTC; cdr3_aa: CASSYGQGYEQYF
clone_size: -; j_call: TRBJ1-3; v_call: TRBV6-5; d_call: -; cdr3_length: 15; cdr3_nt: TGTGCCAGCAGCCCCTCCGTGAGGTCTGGAAACACCATATATTTT; cdr3_aa: CASSPSVRSGNTIYF
clone_size: -; j_call: TRBJ1-5; v_call: TRBV6-5; d_call: TRBD1; cdr3_length: 13; cdr3_nt: TGTGCCAGCAGTTACTCGGGGACAGGGAAGAAGCATTTT; cdr3_aa: CASSYSGTGKKHF
clone_size: -; j_call: TRBJ1-1; v_call: TRBV7-3; d_call: -; cdr3_length: 13; cdr3_nt: TGTGCCAGCAGCTTAGACCATAACAGGTGGGCTTTCTTT; cdr3_aa: CASSLDHNRWAFF
clone_size: once; j_call: TRBJ1-5; v_call: TRBV13; d_call: TRBD1; cdr3_length: 16; cdr3_nt: TGTGCCAGCAGCTTAGGCGGACAGGGGGCCGGGCAGCCCCAGCATTTT; cdr3_aa: CASSLGGQGAGQPQHF
clone_size: -; j_call: TRBJ1-1; v_call: TRBV7-9; d_call: TRBD1; cdr3_length: 18; cdr3_nt: TGTGCCAGCAGCTTATGGACAGGGGGCGTGAAGATGGAGACTGAAGCTTTCTTT; cdr3_aa: CASSLWTGGVKMETEAFF
clone_size: -; j_call: TRBJ2-7; v_call: TRBV7-9; d_call: -; cdr3_length: 15; cdr3_nt: TGTGCCAGCAGCTTAACCTACAGGAATCCCTACGAGCAGTACTTC; cdr3_aa: CASSLTYRNPYEQYF
clone_size: -; j_call: TRBJ2-7; v_call: TRBV7-6; d_call: -; cdr3_length: 15; cdr3_nt: TGTGCCAGCAGCTTAGCACAGGTCCTAGGGTACGAGCAGTACTTC; cdr3_aa: CASSLAQVLGYEQYF
clone_size: -; j_call: TRBJ2-7; v_call: TRBV4-1; d_call: -; cdr3_length: 15; cdr3_nt: TGCGCCAGCAGCCAAGTCTTGGGGCTTACCTACGAGCAGTACTTC; cdr3_aa: CASSQVLGLTYEQYF
clone_size: -; j_call: TRBJ2-1; v_call: TRBV6-5; d_call: -; cdr3_length: 14; cdr3_nt: TGTGCCAGCAGTTCCTTTACGGGAGCTAATGAGCAGTTCTTC; cdr3_aa: CASSSFTGANEQFF
clone_size: -; j_call: TRBJ2-7; v_call: TRBV6-1; d_call: TRBD2; cdr3_length: 14; cdr3_nt: TGTGCCATCCCCCGGGGGGAGAGGGATTACGAGCAGTACTTC; cdr3_aa: CAIPRGERDYEQYF
clone_size: few; j_call: TRBJ1-2; v_call: TRBV28; d_call: TRBD1; cdr3_length: 14; cdr3_nt: TGTGCCAGCAGACCTCAGGGGGCCCGGGGCGGCTACACCTTC; cdr3_aa: CASRPQGARGGYTF
clone_size: -; j_call: TRBJ1-1; v_call: TRBV4-1; d_call: -; cdr3_length: 16; cdr3_nt: TGCGCCAGCAGCCATAGGGGGACGGAATCGAACACTGAAGCTTTCTTT; cdr3_aa: CASSHRGTESNTEAFF
clone_size: -; j_call: TRBJ2-7; v_call: TRBV11-2; d_call: TRBD2; cdr3_length: 17; cdr3_nt: TGTGCCAGCAGCTTCCCACGTGGAGCGGGAGGGCCCTACGAGCAGTACTTC; cdr3_aa: CASSFPRGAGGPYEQYF
clone_size: -; j_call: TRBJ2-3; v_call: TRBV27; d_call: -; cdr3_length: 16; cdr3_nt: TGTGCCAGCAGGCCGTTGGGCAGGGCGGTATCAGATACGCAGTATTTT; cdr3_aa: CASRPLGRAVSDTQYF
clone_size: -; j_call: TRBJ1-5; v_call: TRBV19; d_call: -; cdr3_length: 17; cdr3_nt: TGTGCCAGTAGCAATGCGGGACTCCCGGTGGGCAATCAGCCCCAGCATTTT; cdr3_aa: CASSNAGLPVGNQPQHF
clone_size: -; j_call: TRBJ2-7; v_call: TRBV28; d_call: -; cdr3_length: 14; cdr3_nt: TGTGCCAGCAGTTCCCAGGGGTGGGCTGTCGAGCAGTACTTC; cdr3_aa: CASSSQGWAVEQYF
clone_size: once; j_call: TRBJ1-1; v_call: TRBV6-1; d_call: -; cdr3_length: 9; cdr3_nt: TGTGCCAGCAGCCTTGAAGCTTTCTTT; cdr3_aa: CASSLEAFF
clone_size: once; j_call: TRBJ1-4; v_call: TRBV19; d_call: TRBD1; cdr3_length: 15; cdr3_nt: TGTGCCAGTAGTACGTCACAGGGGGCGGGTGAAAAACTGTTTTTT; cdr3_aa: CASSTSQGAGEKLFF
clone_size: -; j_call: TRBJ2-7; v_call: TRBV4-1; d_call: TRBD2; cdr3_length: 16; cdr3_nt: TGCGCCAGCAGCCAAGATTTTGCGGGAGGGGCCCAAGAGCAGTACTTC; cdr3_aa: CASSQDFAGGAQEQYF
clone_size: -; j_call: TRBJ1-1; v_call: TRBV7-3; d_call: TRBD1; cdr3_length: 14; cdr3_nt: TGTGCCAGCACCCCGGGACAGGGGAATACTGAAGCTTTCTTT; cdr3_aa: CASTPGQGNTEAFF
clone_size: -; j_call: TRBJ2-1; v_call: TRBV30; d_call: TRBD1; cdr3_length: 15; cdr3_nt: TGTGCCTGGACCAAGAGGGACAGGGATTTCAATGAGCAGTTCTTC; cdr3_aa: CAWTKRDRDFNEQFF
clone_size: -; j_call: TRBJ1-5; v_call: TRBV7-9; d_call: TRBD1; cdr3_length: 14; cdr3_nt: TGTGCCAGCAGCTCAACAGGGGAATATCAGCCCCAGCATTTT; cdr3_aa: CASSSTGEYQPQHF
clone_size: -; j_call: TRBJ2-5; v_call: TRBV5-1; d_call: -; cdr3_length: 14; cdr3_nt: TGCGCCAGCAGCTTGGTGTCAGATCAAGAGACCCAGTACTTC; cdr3_aa: CASSLVSDQETQYF
clone_size: -; j_call: TRBJ1-5; v_call: TRBV29-1; d_call: -; cdr3_length: 14; cdr3_nt: TGCAGCGTTGAAGGAGGGGGGGTCGGTCAGCCCCAGCATTTT; cdr3_aa: CSVEGGGVGQPQHF
clone_size: -; j_call: TRBJ2-5; v_call: TRBV7-7; d_call: -; cdr3_length: 13; cdr3_nt: TGTGCTAGCAGCCGAGGGATGGCGGAGACCCAGTACTTC; cdr3_aa: CASSRGMAETQYF
clone_size: few; j_call: TRBJ1-4; v_call: TRBV29-1; d_call: -; cdr3_length: 12; cdr3_nt: TGCAGCGTTTCACAGGGCGGGGAAAAACTGTTTTTT; cdr3_aa: CSVSQGGEKLFF
clone_size: -; j_call: TRBJ2-7; v_call: TRBV13; d_call: TRBD2; cdr3_length: 13; cdr3_nt: TGTGCCAGCAGCGGCGGACTAGCGACCGAGCAGTACTTC; cdr3_aa: CASSGGLATEQYF
clone_size: -; j_call: TRBJ2-7; v_call: TRBV5-1; d_call: TRBD1; cdr3_length: 15; cdr3_nt: TGCGCCAGCAGCTCCCCTGAGGACAGGGCCGGAGAGCAGTACTTC; cdr3_aa: CASSSPEDRAGEQYF
clone_size: -; j_call: TRBJ2-3; v_call: TRBV5-6; d_call: -; cdr3_length: 12; cdr3_nt: TGTGCCAGCAGCCCACTAGGAGATACGCAGTATTTT; cdr3_aa: CASSPLGDTQYF
clone_size: -; j_call: TRBJ2-5; v_call: TRBV5-1; d_call: -; cdr3_length: 14; cdr3_nt: TGCGCCAGCAGTCCGGGGGACTCTCAAGAGACCCAGTACTTC; cdr3_aa: CASSPGDSQETQYF
clone_size: -; j_call: TRBJ2-1; v_call: TRBV5-1; d_call: TRBD2; cdr3_length: 16; cdr3_nt: TGCGCCAGCAGCGTGACTAGCTCGAGCTCCTACAATGAGCAGTTCTTC; cdr3_aa: CASSVTSSSSYNEQFF
clone_size: -; j_call: TRBJ1-1; v_call: TRBV19; d_call: -; cdr3_length: 13; cdr3_nt: TGTGCCAGTTCGACCGGGATGAACACTGAAGCTTTCTTT; cdr3_aa: CASSTGMNTEAFF
clone_size: -; j_call: TRBJ2-7; v_call: TRBV2; d_call: TRBD1; cdr3_length: 13; cdr3_nt: TGTGCCAGCATGGGACAGGGGTCAAACGAGCAGTACTTC; cdr3_aa: CASMGQGSNEQYF
clone_size: -; j_call: TRBJ2-1; v_call: TRBV11-2; d_call: TRBD2; cdr3_length: 16; cdr3_nt: TGTGCCAGCAGCCCGGCCTCAGCGGGAGCCCACAATGAGCAGTTCTTC; cdr3_aa: CASSPASAGAHNEQFF
clone_size: once; j_call: TRBJ2-5; v_call: TRBV18; d_call: -; cdr3_length: 13; cdr3_nt: TGTGCCAGCTCACCAGGGAGCCAAGAGACCCAGTACTTC; cdr3_aa: CASSPGSQETQYF
clone_size: -; j_call: TRBJ1-5; v_call: TRBV6-5; d_call: -; cdr3_length: 16; cdr3_nt: TGTGCCAGCAGTTACGGTGCCCCGGGAGACAATCAGCCCCAGCATTTT; cdr3_aa: CASSYGAPGDNQPQHF